This T cell receptor beta chain was retrieved from a study of beta chain features in type 1 diabetes. Sequenced material consisted of expressed TCRB transcripts (all of the isolated RNA was reverse transcribed). Clones were sequenced by immunoSEQ multiplex PCR, and TCRdb holds only the in-frame ones, with some missing. The data hold 630,000 or so clones, with roughly an eighth observed a single time. V lost 3 bases and J lost 6; bases outside the gene matches: 4. This CDR3 spans 15 amino acids. Germline V gives CDR1 SGHAT, CDR2 FQNNGV. Regarding the study as a whole: When Type 1 diabetes patients were examined, their TCRB CDR3s proved moderately but significantly shorter in all four CD4+ subsets.

Regarding this clone: Its specificity is unknown.

The TCR comes from a young man with type 1 diabetes. Material: naive CD4+ T cells from blood. J is TRBJ2-3 and V is TRBV11-2, with 12 bases lining up with TRBD2. The CDR3 sequence is CASSFGLAGSDTQYF. CDR3 DNA: TGTGCCAGCAGCTTTGGACTAGCGGGATCGGATACGCAGTATTTT.